This is a list of T cell receptor beta chains from one sample in a study of blood T cell repertoires in COVID-19. TCRdb's table, derived via immunoSEQ multiplex PCR, lists solely in-frame clones and lacks some. The sample holds about 76,000 clones, roughly 81% seen once. The specimen sequenced was peripheral blood. The receptors derive from a man between 60 and 75 years old with COVID-19, enrolled during active disease. CDR3s include the opening cysteine and the closing phenylalanine or tryptophan. The D gene is left open where the match is weak. Size is omitted from some rows. Given values are once, few, many or a class for expanded clones.

d_call	clone_size	cdr3_length	v_call	j_call	cdr3_aa	cdr3_nt
TRBD1	.	17	TRBV11-2	TRBJ1-3	CASSPENPGTAGNTIYF	TGTGCCAGCAGCCCTGAAAATCCGGGGACAGCTGGAAACACCATATATTTT
TRBD2	.	15	TRBV10-3	TRBJ2-7	CAISDPLLAAYEQYF	TGTGCCATCAGTGACCCGCTACTAGCGGCCTACGAGCAGTACTTC
TRBD2	few	15	TRBV27	TRBJ2-7	CASSFMTSGIYEQYF	TGTGCCAGCAGTTTCATGACTAGCGGGATATACGAGCAGTACTTC
.	.	14	TRBV4-1	TRBJ2-5	CASSQGTVQETQYF	TGCGCCAGCAGCCAAGGGACTGTGCAAGAGACCCAGTACTTC
.	.	13	TRBV5-4	TRBJ1-6	CASSLQSNSPLHF	TGTGCCAGCAGCTTACAGAGTAATTCACCCCTCCACTTT
.	.	13	TRBV7-9	TRBJ1-1	CASSLKTNTEAFF	TGTGCCAGCAGCTTAAAGACTAACACTGAAGCTTTCTTT
.	.	12	TRBV7-9	TRBJ2-5	CASGREVETQYF	TGTGCCAGTGGCAGGGAGGTAGAGACCCAGTACTTC
.	.	14	TRBV2	TRBJ2-7	CASSEASGPYEQYF	TGTGCCAGCAGTGAAGCTAGCGGACCTTACGAGCAGTACTTC
TRBD1	few	16	TRBV6-5	TRBJ2-1	CASSWKDRGVYNEQFF	TGTGCCAGCAGTTGGAAAGACAGGGGAGTCTACAATGAGCAGTTCTTC
.	.	14	TRBV6-5	TRBJ2-6	CATLGSSGANVLTF	TGTGCCACCCTGGGGAGCTCTGGGGCCAACGTCCTGACTTTC
TRBD2	.	13	TRBV12-3/TRBV12-4	TRBJ2-3	CATRTSGADTQYF	TGTGCCACCAGGACTAGCGGTGCAGATACGCAGTATTTT
TRBD2	once	17	TRBV7-3	TRBJ2-1	CASSYTTSGSPYNEQFF	TGTGCCAGCAGCTACACGACTAGCGGGAGCCCCTACAATGAGCAGTTCTTC
TRBD2	.	15	TRBV15	TRBJ2-5	CATSGPGLARETQYF	TGTGCCACCAGCGGCCCGGGACTAGCGAGAGAGACCCAGTACTTC
.	.	15	TRBV2	TRBJ1-5	CASSGIQGSNQPQHF	TGTGCCAGCAGTGGAATACAGGGAAGCAATCAGCCCCAGCATTTT
.	.	13	TRBV7-9	TRBJ1-5	CASSPSGSQPQHF	TGTGCCAGCAGCCCCTCCGGGAGTCAGCCCCAGCATTTT
TRBD2	.	16	TRBV6-6	TRBJ2-5	CASRPISGRGEETQYF	TGTGCCAGCAGGCCTATTAGCGGGAGGGGCGAAGAGACCCAGTACTTC
.	.	12	TRBV11-1	TRBJ2-7	CASSPQSYEQYF	TGTGCCAGCAGCCCCCAGTCTTACGAGCAGTACTTC
TRBD1	.	14	TRBV28	TRBJ1-2	CASRTGQGNYGYTF	TGTGCCAGCAGAACAGGACAGGGTAACTATGGCTACACCTTC
.	once	11	TRBV6-5	TRBJ2-7	CASSYVDEQYF	TGTGCCAGCAGTTACGTCGACGAGCAGTACTTC
.	.	12	TRBV6-5	TRBJ1-3	CASRDSGNTIYF	TGTGCCTCCCGCGACTCTGGAAACACCATATATTTT
.	few	16	TRBV9	TRBJ1-5	CASSVEEPEADQPQHF	TGTGCCAGCAGCGTAGAGGAACCAGAGGCGGATCAGCCCCAGCATTTT
.	once	13	TRBV2	TRBJ1-2	CASSVEESYGYTF	TGTGCCAGCAGTGTGGAGGAAAGCTATGGCTACACCTTC
TRBD1	once	14	TRBV5-5	TRBJ1-5	CASSLQGANQPQHF	TGTGCCAGCAGCTTACAGGGGGCCAATCAGCCCCAGCATTTT
.	.	13	TRBV3-1/TRBV3-2	TRBJ1-6	CASSRDTHSPLHF	TGTGCCAGCAGCCGGGACACCCATTCACCCCTCCACTTT
.	.	15	TRBV5-5	TRBJ1-6	CASSRRTVDNSPLHF	TGTGCCAGCAGCAGGAGGACGGTAGATAATTCACCCCTCCACTTT
.	once	14	TRBV18	TRBJ2-5	CASSSPVTKETQYF	TGTGCCAGCTCATCGCCGGTTACCAAAGAGACCCAGTACTTC
TRBD1	.	15	TRBV6-6	TRBJ2-1	CASTSLRQGANEQFF	TGTGCCAGCACCTCACTAAGACAGGGGGCAAATGAGCAGTTCTTC
.	.	15	TRBV19	TRBJ1-1	CASRTQGGWDTEAFF	TGTGCCAGTAGGACCCAGGGAGGCTGGGACACTGAAGCTTTCTTT
TRBD2	.	18	TRBV9	TRBJ2-1	CASSVKVDSGISYNEQFF	TGTGCCAGCAGCGTAAAGGTCGACAGCGGGATCTCCTACAATGAGCAGTTCTTC
TRBD1	.	16	TRBV28	TRBJ2-1	CASSTLQGSSYNEQFF	TGTGCCAGCAGTACCCTACAGGGGAGCTCCTACAATGAGCAGTTCTTC
TRBD1	once	15	TRBV5-4	TRBJ2-7	CASSQDRGNSYEQYF	TGTGCCAGCAGTCAGGACAGGGGAAATTCCTACGAGCAGTACTTC
.	few	15	TRBV5-1	TRBJ2-7	CASSLVGQPMDEQYF	TGCGCCAGCAGCTTGGTCGGACAGCCCATGGATGAGCAGTACTTC
TRBD2	.	17	TRBV5-1	TRBJ2-5	CASSLLLAGGPQETQYF	TGCGCCAGCAGCTTGCTGCTAGCGGGAGGGCCCCAAGAGACCCAGTACTTC
.	once	15	TRBV19	TRBJ2-2	CASNSQGWNTGELFF	TGTGCCAGTAATTCTCAGGGGTGGAACACCGGGGAGCTGTTTTTT
TRBD2	once	18	TRBV3-1/TRBV3-2	TRBJ2-5	CASSQEAGLAGVQETQYF	TGTGCCAGCAGCCAAGAAGCAGGGCTAGCGGGGGTCCAAGAGACCCAGTACTTC
TRBD2	.	17	TRBV11-2	TRBJ2-7	CASSFSLGGLTVSEQYF	TGTGCCAGCAGCTTCTCCCTGGGGGGACTAACGGTTTCTGAGCAGTACTTC
.	once	14	TRBV5-1	TRBJ1-3	CASCPGSSGNTIYF	TGCGCCAGCTGTCCGGGGAGCTCTGGAAACACCATATATTTT
.	once	13	TRBV6-5	TRBJ1-1	CASRQRGGLEAFF	TGTGCCAGCAGACAAAGGGGGGGATTGGAAGCTTTCTTT
.	.	16	TRBV5-1	TRBJ2-2	CASSLVGGFNTGELFF	TGCGCCAGCAGCTTGGTGGGGGGATTCAACACCGGGGAGCTGTTTTTT
TRBD1	.	15	TRBV20-1	TRBJ1-1	CSASVIQGAFTEAFF	TGCAGTGCTAGTGTCATACAGGGGGCTTTTACTGAAGCTTTCTTT
.	.	11	TRBV14	TRBJ2-7	CASSHTYEQYF	TGTGCCAGCAGCCATACCTACGAGCAGTACTTC
.	.	15	TRBV21-1	TRBJ1-1	CASRVCGEGTTEAFF	TGTGCCAGCAGGGTGTGCGGGGAAGGAACCACTGAAGCTTTCTTT
.	.	15	TRBV6-5	TRBJ2-1	CASRPRSDSPNEQFF	TGTGCCAGCAGACCCCGCTCTGATAGTCCGAATGAGCAGTTCTTC
TRBD2	.	15	TRBV7-9	TRBJ2-1	CASSAQLAGNNEQFF	TGTGCCAGCAGCGCCCAACTAGCGGGAAACAATGAGCAGTTCTTC
.	once	14	TRBV6-5	TRBJ2-2	CASINQGNTGELFF	TGTGCCAGCATTAACCAGGGTAACACCGGGGAGCTGTTTTTT
.	.	13	TRBV18	TRBJ1-5	CASSTTGYQPQHF	TGTGCCAGCTCAACTACAGGGTACCAGCCCCAGCATTTT
.	once	15	TRBV6-6	TRBJ1-1	CASSFSDTSNTEAFF	TGTGCCAGCAGTTTCTCGGACACCTCGAACACTGAAGCTTTCTTT
.	.	13	TRBV4-2	TRBJ2-1	CASSQAGADSQFF	TGTGCCAGCAGCCAAGCCGGTGCCGACAGTCAGTTCTTC
TRBD2	.	16	TRBV9	TRBJ2-5	CASSVDIAGPQETQYF	TGTGCCAGCAGCGTGGATATAGCGGGGCCCCAAGAGACCCAGTACTTC